Sequencing of this TCR beta chain was carried out in a study of response to subunit inactivated influenza vaccine listed by TCRdb under 2018. Turning to the overall study: Deep quantitative T cell receptor repertoire profiling was used in the study to track responses to a trivalent subunit inactivated influenza vaccine.

Comments on this clonotype: No antigen is known for it. The sample holds no much larger clone one base away, and base qualities are not on file.

The library was obtained by RT-PCR. The sequencing machine was an Illumina HiSeq 2500. TCRdb handled the public reads itself, with Q25 trimming in fastp and clone calling in MiXCR, and kept productive beta chains. CDR3 protein sequences are deduplicated, and each keeps its most common genes and DNA. Recorded for this sample are 450,000 to 550,000 distinct CDR3 sequences; over 25% of them occurred a single time. The top ten clones comprise 1.5% to 2% of the sample. On the study overall, not on this receptor specifically: The authors proposed that each seasonal influenza vaccination may bring in only a limited number of new T cells.

Sequences were derived from CD4+ T cells sorted from PBMCs, sampled around 5 days after vaccination. The TCR was taken from a man aged 50 to 59 who received an inactivated influenza vaccine. Donor details come from another sample of the same person, matched by shared clones.

The CDR3 amino acid sequence is: CATSRGLARRYNEQFF. At the DNA level, the sequence is TGTGCCACCAGCAGAGGACTAGCTCGCCGCTACAATGAGCAGTTCTTC. The V gene is TRBV15 and the J gene is TRBJ2-1; 7 central bases correspond to TRBD2. Ends trimmed: V by 1 base, J by 3 bases; bases unmatched to a gene: 6. CDR1 LNHNV and CDR2 YYDKDF are derived from the germline V gene (reference sequence). Taken from cysteine to phenylalanine, the CDR3 has 16 residues. Solely the CDR3 DNA is kept, with 48 bases framed from the first base.